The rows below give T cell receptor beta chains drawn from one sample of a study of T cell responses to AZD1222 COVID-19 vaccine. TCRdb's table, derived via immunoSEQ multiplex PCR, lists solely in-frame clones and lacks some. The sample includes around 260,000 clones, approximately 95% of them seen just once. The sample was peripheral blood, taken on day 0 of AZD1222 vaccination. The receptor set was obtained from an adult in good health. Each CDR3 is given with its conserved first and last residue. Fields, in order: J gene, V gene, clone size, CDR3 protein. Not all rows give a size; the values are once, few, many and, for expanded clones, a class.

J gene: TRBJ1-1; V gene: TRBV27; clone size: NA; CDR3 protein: CASSFVGQGPNTEAFF
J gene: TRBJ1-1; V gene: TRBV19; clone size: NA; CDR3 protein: CASSMGWGQGSEAFF
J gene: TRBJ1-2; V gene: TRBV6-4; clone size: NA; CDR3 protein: CASSAGTPASGYTF
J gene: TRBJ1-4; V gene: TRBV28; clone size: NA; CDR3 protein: CASSLAGPVEKLFF
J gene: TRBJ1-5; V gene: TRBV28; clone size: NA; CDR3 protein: CASSLNTASNQPQHF
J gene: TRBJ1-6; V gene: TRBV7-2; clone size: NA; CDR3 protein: CASSFRFGGSPLHF
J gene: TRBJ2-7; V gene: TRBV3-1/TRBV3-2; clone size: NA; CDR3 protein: CASSRAGGPLEQYF
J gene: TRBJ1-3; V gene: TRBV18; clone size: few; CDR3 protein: CASSLSFPGSGNTIYF
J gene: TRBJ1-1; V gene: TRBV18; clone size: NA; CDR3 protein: CASSPGQGRGTEAFF
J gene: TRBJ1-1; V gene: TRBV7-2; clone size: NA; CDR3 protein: CASSSRQGAHFFF
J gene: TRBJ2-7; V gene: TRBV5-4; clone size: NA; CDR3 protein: CASTRDRGPEQYF
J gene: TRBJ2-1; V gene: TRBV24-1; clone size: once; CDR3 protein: CATRPSGRTYEQFF
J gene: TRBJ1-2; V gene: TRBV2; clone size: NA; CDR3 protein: CASRAGTAYGYTF
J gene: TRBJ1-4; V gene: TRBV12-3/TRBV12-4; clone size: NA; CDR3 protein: CAIRRATNEKLFF
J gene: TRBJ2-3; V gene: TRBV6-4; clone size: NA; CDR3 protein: CASSALGGADTQYF
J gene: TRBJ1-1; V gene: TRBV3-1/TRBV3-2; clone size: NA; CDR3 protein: CASSPGDLLRGTEAFF
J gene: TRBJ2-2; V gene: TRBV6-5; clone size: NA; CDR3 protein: CATRGQGNTGELFF
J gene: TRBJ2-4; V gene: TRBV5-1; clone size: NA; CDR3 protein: CASSVGLGLLENIQYF
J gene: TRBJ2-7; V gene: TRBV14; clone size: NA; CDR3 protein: CASSQFYEQYF
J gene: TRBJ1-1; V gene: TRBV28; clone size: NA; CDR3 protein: CASSSGNTEAFF
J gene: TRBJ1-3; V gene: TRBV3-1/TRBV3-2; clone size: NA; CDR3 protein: CASSFTGAGGNTIYF
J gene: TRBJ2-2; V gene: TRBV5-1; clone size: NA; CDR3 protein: CASSFTTGATGELFF
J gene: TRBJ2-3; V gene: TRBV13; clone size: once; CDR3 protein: CASSSDPGSTDTQYF
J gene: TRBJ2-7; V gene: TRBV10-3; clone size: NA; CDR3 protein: CAISESRGGLSYEQYF
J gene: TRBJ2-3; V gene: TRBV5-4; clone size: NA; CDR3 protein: CASSPDFGQGYTDTQYF
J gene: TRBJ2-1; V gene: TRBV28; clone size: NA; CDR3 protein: CASSLRRGEQFF
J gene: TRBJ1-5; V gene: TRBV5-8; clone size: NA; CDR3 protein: CASSFRGDQPQHF
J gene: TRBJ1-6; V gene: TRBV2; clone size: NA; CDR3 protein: CASREGLYLNSPLHF
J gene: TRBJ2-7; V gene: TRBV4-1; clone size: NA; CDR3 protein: CASGPRADSSYEQYF
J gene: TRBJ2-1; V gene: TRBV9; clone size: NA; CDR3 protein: CASSPLGLAGGNEQFF
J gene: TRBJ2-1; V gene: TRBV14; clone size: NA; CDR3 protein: CASSGVRDRGLNEQFF
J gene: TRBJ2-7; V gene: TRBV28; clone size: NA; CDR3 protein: CASSLLSYEQYF
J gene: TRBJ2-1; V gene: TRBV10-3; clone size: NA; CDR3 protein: CAISDSSGGRNEQFF
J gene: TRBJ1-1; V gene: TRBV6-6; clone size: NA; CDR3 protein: CASSGRLNTEAFF
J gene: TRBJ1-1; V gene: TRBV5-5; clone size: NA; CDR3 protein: CASSYSGTVMNTEAFF